Following are 18 T cell receptor beta chains from one sample sequenced in a study of post-analysis software for immune sequencing data. Study results and limitations: Relative to controls, patients had about 5 TRBV segments at higher frequency, with TRBV5-6, TRBV5-1 and TRBV20-1 among these.

Their target antigens are unknown. The TCR beta cDNA libraries carried unique molecular identifiers. TCRdb passed the PCR reads through MiXCR, listing each CDR3 protein once. Of 750,000 to 950,000 distinct CDR3 sequences in the sample, approximately 50% were seen once. The specimen was blood. These receptors were collected from a girl between 10 and 17 years old with multiple sclerosis.

The chain links TRBV6-5 to TRBJ2-1; 14 positions agree with TRBD2. This CDR3 contains 16 residues. The V segment lost 0 bases and the J segment 9 bases; nucleotides outside the gene matches: 4. Germline V gene data show CDR1 as MNHEY and CDR2 as SVGAGI. CDR3 amino acids: CASSYSGLAGVREQFF. The CDR3, as DNA: TGTGCCAGCAGTTACTCGGGACTAGCGGGAGTACGTGAGCAGTTCTTC.

The J gene is TRBJ1-2, the V gene TRBV29-1; 7 nucleotides agree with TRBD1. The CDR3 totals 14 residues. V dropped 8 bases and J dropped 8; count of bases not matched to a gene: 17. The germline V gene encodes CDR1 SQVTM and CDR2 ANQGSEA. The CDR3 loop is CSTDGTARGGGYTF. The CDR3 nucleotides are TGCAGCACCGACGGGACAGCGCGCGGGGGGGGCTACACCTTC.

Only a few counts were recorded for this clonotype. The chain links TRBV29-1 to TRBJ2-3; 8 nucleotides agree with TRBD2. The CDR3 has 14 residues. With 0 bases clipped from V and 6 bases from J, the junction kept 5 bases outside the gene matches. Germline V gene sequence: CDR1 SQVTM, CDR2 ANQGSEA. The CDR3 loop reads CSVEDGGATDTQYF. The CDR3 nucleotides read TGCAGCGTTGAAGACGGGGGGGCTACCGATACGCAGTATTTT.

The rearrangement uses TRBV12-3 or TRBV12-4 and TRBJ1-1; D gene ambiguous. V shed 3 bases and J shed 7 bases, with 6 bases lying between them. This CDR3 spans 11 amino acids. CDR3 sequence reads: CASSFTDEAFF. DNA for the CDR3: TGTGCCAGCAGTTTCACAGATGAAGCTTTCTTT.

In this sample, this clonotype turned up a few times. This sequence joins TRBV5-5 and TRBJ1-5; 11 bases line up with TRBD1. V lost 3 bases and J lost 6; bases outside the gene matches: 5. CDR1 and CDR2 (germline): SGHKS, YYEKEE (reference sequence). The CDR3 sequence is 15 residues long. The DNA of the CDR3 is TGTGCCAGCAGCTGGACAGGGGGCGCCGGTCAGCCCCAGCATTTT. It specifies CASSWTGGAGQPQHF.

In its sample, this clonotype was seen a few times. The chain carries TRBV7-3 and TRBJ1-2, with D perhaps matching TRBD1 (5 bases). This CDR3 region has 15 residues. Trimming cost V 5 bases and J 4 bases, with 17 bases left between them. CDR1 is SGHTA and CDR2 is FQGTGA in the germline V gene. CDR3 DNA: TGTGCCAGCAGCCCGACGGCCGGGGGAGGCTATGGCTACACCTTC. The encoded protein is CASSPTAGGGYGYTF. Together with reference TRBV7-3 and TRBJ1-2, the CDR3 gives the full variable domain: GAGVSQTPSNKVTEKGKYVELRCDPISGHTALYWYRQSLGQGPEFLIYFQGTGAADDSGLPNDRFFAVRPEGSVSTLKIQRTERGDSAVYLCASSPTAGGGYGYTFGSGTRLTVV.

This clonotype has more than one count but fewer than ten. The genes are TRBV11-2 and TRBJ2-3; possibly TRBD1 for D (6 bases). CDR3 length: 16 amino acids. Germline V lookup: CDR1 SGHAT, CDR2 FQNNGV. V dropped 0 bases and J dropped 4 bases, with 14 bases sitting between them. The CDR3 sequence: CASSLDTGWDADTQYF. CDR3 nucleotides: TGTGCCAGCAGCTTAGACACAGGGTGGGACGCAGATACGCAGTATTTT.

The gene calls are TRBV11-1 and TRBJ2-7; a possible D gene is TRBD2 (5 bases). V was pared by 5 bases and J by 0 bases, with 11 bases between. Per the germline V gene, CDR1 is SGHAT and CDR2 is FQDESV (reference sequence). This CDR3 contains 14 residues. As DNA, the CDR3 is TGTGCCAGCAGCCGGGAACTGAGCTCCTACGAGCAGTACTTC. Amino acids: CASSRELSSYEQYF.

The V call is TRBV7-2, the J call TRBJ2-5; 9 positions agree with TRBD2. The trim removed 2 bases at V and 2 bases at J, leaving 9 bases unmatched. The length of the CDR3 is 17 residues. Germline V CDR1 and CDR2: SGHTA, FQGNSA. The CDR3 DNA reads as TGTGCCAGCAGCTTACGGTTGTCTAGCGGGGTGCAAGAGACCCAGTACTTC. This gives the protein CASSLRLSSGVQETQYF.

The rearrangement uses TRBV10-3 and TRBJ1-5; TRBD1 matches at 7 bases. Germline V gives CDR1 ENHRY, CDR2 SYGVKD. V lost 10 bases to trimming and J lost 1 base; unmatched junction nucleotides: 10. This CDR3 region has 15 residues. For the CDR3, the DNA is TGTGCCACCAGAGGCAGGGGGAAGAGCAATCAGCCCCAGCATTTT. This translates into CATRGRGKSNQPQHF.

The chain recombines TRBV18 with TRBJ2-1, with TRBD2 matching 12 bases. Unmatched junction bases numbered 13, after V lost 6 bases and J lost 1 base. The length of the CDR3 is 19 residues. Germline V gene lookup returns CDR1 KGHSH and CDR2 LQKENI. The CDR3 sequence is CASSPGLAGGPRSYNEQFF. The CDR3 DNA sequence: TGTGCCAGCTCTCCGGGCCTAGCGGGAGGGCCGAGATCCTACAATGAGCAGTTCTTC.

V and J are TRBV29-1 and TRBJ1-2; D is unclear. CDR1 is SQVTM and CDR2 is ANQGSEA in the germline V gene. V lost 4 bases to trimming and J lost 1 base, with 10 bases between them. The CDR3 contains 13 residues. CDR3: CSVGQKHNYGYTF. The CDR3, as DNA: TGCAGCGTTGGGCAGAAACATAACTATGGCTACACCTTC.

The chain recombines TRBV5-1 with TRBJ2-3; D is tentatively TRBD1 or TRBD2 (5 bases each). The CDR3 runs 16 residues. In germline, CDR1 is SGHRS, CDR2 YFSETQ. The ends were cut back, 0 bases at V and 4 bases at J, with 15 bases in the middle. CDR3 loop: CASSLAGFQGADTQYF. The CDR3 nucleotides are TGCGCCAGCAGCTTGGCCGGATTTCAGGGAGCAGATACGCAGTATTTT. The full variable domain, its missing parts supplied by reference TRBV5-1 and TRBJ2-3, is KAGVTQTPRYLIKTRGQQVTLSCSPISGHRSVSWYQQTPGQGLQFLFEYFSETQRNKGNFPGRFSGRQFSNSRSEMNVSTLELGDSALYLCASSLAGFQGADTQYFGPGTRLTVL.

The rearrangement joins TRBV12-5 to TRBJ2-5, with unresolved D. The DNA end lines up better with TRBJ2-7; the J call may be wrong. The CDR3 length is 12 residues. Germline lookup yields CDR1 LGHNT and CDR2 FRNRAP. The CDR3 coding sequence is TGTGCTAGTGGACCTAGTCCCTACGAGCAGTACTTC. Protein product: CASGPSPYEQYF.

The chain uses TRBV5-1 and TRBJ2-7; D not resolved. The CDR3 is 14 amino acids. CDR1 and CDR2 (germline): SGHRS, YFSETQ. V was trimmed by 0 bases and J by 5 bases, leaving 12 bases between them. The CDR3 is CASSLAPGSNEQYF. In DNA, the CDR3 is TGCGCCAGCAGCTTGGCCCCCGGATCGAACGAGCAGTACTTC.

The chain employs TRBV27 and TRBJ2-1, with 8 bases that match TRBD1. Germline V lookup: CDR1 MNHEY, CDR2 SMNVEV (reference sequence). The CDR3 runs to 16 residues. V shed 6 bases and J 3 bases; nucleotides not matched to a gene: 10. The CDR3 sequence is CASRDREPVFYNEQFF. The CDR3 DNA is TGTGCCAGCAGGGACAGGGAACCCGTTTTCTACAATGAGCAGTTCTTC.

This chain connects TRBV6-1 to TRBJ2-7; no firm D call. The CDR3 sequence is 12 residues long. Deletions cut 6 bases from V and 4 bases from J, with 10 bases between. Germline loops: CDR1 MNHNS, CDR2 SASEGT. The CDR3 protein is CASSPPWYEQYF. The DNA of the CDR3 is TGTGCCAGCAGCCCCCCGTGGTACGAGCAGTACTTC.

This chain connects TRBV11-1 to TRBJ1-5; the D is unclear. The CDR3 extends over 14 amino acids. V lost 1 base and J 6 bases, leaving 10 bases between the germline ends. Looked up from germline, CDR1 is SGHAT and CDR2 is FQDESV (reference sequence). CDR3 residues: CASSLGPKGQPQHF. The CDR3 DNA reads as TGTGCCAGCAGCTTAGGACCCAAAGGTCAGCCCCAGCATTTT.